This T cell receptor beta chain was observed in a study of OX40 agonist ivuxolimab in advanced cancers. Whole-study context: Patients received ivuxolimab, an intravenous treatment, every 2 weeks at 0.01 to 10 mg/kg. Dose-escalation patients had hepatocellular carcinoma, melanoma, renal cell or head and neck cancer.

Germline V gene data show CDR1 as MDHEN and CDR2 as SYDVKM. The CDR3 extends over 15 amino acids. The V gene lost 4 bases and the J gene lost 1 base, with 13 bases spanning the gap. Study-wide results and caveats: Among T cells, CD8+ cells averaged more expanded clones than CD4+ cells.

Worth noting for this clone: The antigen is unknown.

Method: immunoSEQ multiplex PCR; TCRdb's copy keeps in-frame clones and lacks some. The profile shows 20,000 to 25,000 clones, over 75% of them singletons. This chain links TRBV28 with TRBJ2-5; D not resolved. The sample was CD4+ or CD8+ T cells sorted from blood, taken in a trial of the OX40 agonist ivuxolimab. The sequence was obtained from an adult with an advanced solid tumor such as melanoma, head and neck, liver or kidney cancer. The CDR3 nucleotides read TGTGCCAGCAGTTCCACACGGATCACCCAAGAGACCCAGTACTTC. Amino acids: CASSSTRITQETQYF.